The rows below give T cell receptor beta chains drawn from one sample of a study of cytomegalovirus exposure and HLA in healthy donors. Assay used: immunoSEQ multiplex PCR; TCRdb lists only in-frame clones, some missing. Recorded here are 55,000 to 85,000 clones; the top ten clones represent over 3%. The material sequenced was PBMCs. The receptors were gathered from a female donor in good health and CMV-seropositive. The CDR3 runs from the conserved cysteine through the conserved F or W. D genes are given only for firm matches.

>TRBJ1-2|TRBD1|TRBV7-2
CASSSSRTGRTTNYGYTF
TGTGCCAGCAGCTCATCAAGGACAGGGCGAACAACTAACTATGGCTACACCTTC
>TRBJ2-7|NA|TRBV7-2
CASSLTQGDYEQYF
TGTGCCAGCAGCTTAACACAGGGTGACTACGAGCAGTACTTC
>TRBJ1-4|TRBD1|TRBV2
CASRSPGGVSEKLFF
TGTGCCAGCAGGTCTCCAGGGGGCGTTAGTGAAAAACTGTTTTTT
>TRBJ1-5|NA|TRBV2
CASSLEAQPQHF
TGTGCCAGCAGCCTCGAGGCGCAGCCCCAGCATTTT
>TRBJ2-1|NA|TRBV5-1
CASSLAPGSSYNEQFF
TGCGCCAGCAGCTTGGCCCCGGGAAGCTCCTACAATGAGCAGTTCTTC
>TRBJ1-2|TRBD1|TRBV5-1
CASGSFFTGGDYGYTF
TGCGCCAGCGGGAGCTTCTTCACAGGGGGTGACTATGGCTACACCTTC
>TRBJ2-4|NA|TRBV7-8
CASSYLSGFENIQYF
TGTGCCAGCAGCTATCTATCAGGGTTTGAAAACATTCAGTACTTC
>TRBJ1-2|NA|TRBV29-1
CSVETQGDYGYTF
TGCAGCGTAGAGACACAGGGAGACTATGGCTACACCTTC
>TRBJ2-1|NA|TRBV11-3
CASSLYSLGGNEQFF
TGTGCCAGCAGCTTATATTCCCTCGGGGGCAATGAGCAGTTCTTC
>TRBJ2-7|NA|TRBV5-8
CASSLNPTREQYF
TGTGCCAGCAGCTTAAACCCAACGAGAGAGCAGTACTTC
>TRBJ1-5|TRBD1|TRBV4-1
CASSRDRVDQPQHF
TGCGCCAGCAGCCGAGACAGGGTCGACCAGCCCCAGCATTTT
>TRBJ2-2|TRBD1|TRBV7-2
CASSLGQGLGGELFF
TGTGCCAGCAGCTTGGGACAGGGGTTAGGCGGGGAGCTGTTTTTT
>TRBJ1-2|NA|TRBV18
CASSPEQGQRPHYGYTF
TGTGCCAGCTCACCAGAACAGGGCCAGCGTCCCCACTATGGCTACACCTTC
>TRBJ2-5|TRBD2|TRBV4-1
CASSPQSLAGWETQYF
TGCGCCAGCAGCCCCCAATCACTAGCGGGGTGGGAGACCCAGTACTTC
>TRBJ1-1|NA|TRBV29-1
CSVESSLNTEAFF
TGCAGCGTTGAATCCTCACTAAACACTGAAGCTTTCTTT
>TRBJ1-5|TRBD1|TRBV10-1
CARTGGKPQHF
TGCGCCAGGACAGGGGGTAAGCCCCAGCATTTT
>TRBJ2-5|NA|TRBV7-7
CASSLGGLPQETQYF
TGTGCTAGCAGCTTAGGAGGGCTACCTCAAGAGACCCAGTACTTC
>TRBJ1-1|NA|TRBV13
CASSLAYRSMNTEAFF
TGTGCCAGCAGCTTAGCGTACAGATCAATGAACACTGAAGCTTTCTTT
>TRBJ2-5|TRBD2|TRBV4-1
CASRLRDYGQETQYF
TGCGCCAGTAGGCTGAGGGACTACGGGCAAGAGACCCAGTACTTC
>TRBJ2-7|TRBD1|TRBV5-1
CASSLMGQPYEQYF
TGCGCCAGCAGCTTGATGGGACAGCCCTACGAGCAGTACTTC
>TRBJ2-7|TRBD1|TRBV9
CASSGGTGANEQYF
TGTGCCAGCAGCGGTGGGACAGGGGCCAACGAGCAGTACTTC
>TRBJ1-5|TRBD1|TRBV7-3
CASSINRDRLNQPQHF
TGTGCCAGCAGCATCAACCGGGACAGGCTTAATCAGCCCCAGCATTTT
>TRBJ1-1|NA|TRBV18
CVSSPYGQLEAFF
TGTGTCAGCTCACCTTATGGACAGCTTGAAGCTTTCTTT
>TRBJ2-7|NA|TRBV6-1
CASSPPYSYEQYF
TGTGCCAGCAGCCCCCCCTACAGCTACGAGCAGTACTTC
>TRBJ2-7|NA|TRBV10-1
CASSDTGTGAYEQYF
TGCGCCAGCAGTGATACCGGGACGGGAGCCTACGAGCAGTACTTC
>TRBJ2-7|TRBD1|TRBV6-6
CASTTGGSYEQYF
TGTGCCAGCACGACAGGGGGGTCCTACGAGCAGTACTTC
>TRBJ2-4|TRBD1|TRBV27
CASSLTVDRAYIQYF
TGTGCCAGCAGTTTAACGGTCGACAGGGCGTATATTCAGTACTTC
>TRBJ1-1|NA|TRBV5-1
CASSLGARGNTEAFF
TGCGCCAGCAGCTTGGGGGCAAGGGGGAACACTGAAGCTTTCTTT
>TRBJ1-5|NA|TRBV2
CASNTGEGNQPQHF
TGTGCCAGCAATACGGGGGAGGGCAATCAGCCCCAGCATTTT
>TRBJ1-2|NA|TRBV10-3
CAISEGGRDYGYTF
TGTGCCATCAGTGAGGGCGGCAGGGACTATGGCTACACCTTC
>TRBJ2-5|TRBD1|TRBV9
CASSVDLQGARETQYF
TGTGCCAGCAGCGTAGACTTACAGGGGGCTCGGGAGACCCAGTACTTC
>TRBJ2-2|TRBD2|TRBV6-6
CASSQAGGDTGELFF
TGTGCCAGCAGCCAAGCGGGGGGGGACACCGGGGAGCTGTTTTTT
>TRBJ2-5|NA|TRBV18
CASSPGQQETQYF
TGTGCCAGCTCACCAGGCCAGCAAGAGACCCAGTACTTC
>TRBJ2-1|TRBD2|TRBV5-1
CASSLASGGADGQFF
TGCGCCAGCAGCTTGGCTAGCGGGGGGGCGGATGGGCAGTTCTTC
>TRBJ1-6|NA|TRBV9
CASSPRTVRENSPLHF
TGTGCCAGCAGCCCTCGGACAGTACGGGAAAATTCACCCCTCCACTTT
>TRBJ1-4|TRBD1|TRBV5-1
CASSFRTGGSNEKLFF
TGCGCCAGCAGCTTTCGGACAGGGGGTTCTAATGAAAAACTGTTTTTT
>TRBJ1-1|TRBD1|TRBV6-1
CASSETGGLMHTEAFF
TGTGCCAGCAGTGAAACAGGGGGGTTGATGCACACTGAAGCTTTCTTT
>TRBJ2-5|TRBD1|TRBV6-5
CASSYTGQGVVETQYF
TGTGCCAGCAGTTACACCGGACAGGGAGTAGTGGAGACCCAGTACTTC
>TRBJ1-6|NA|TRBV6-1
CASSEIQGVRSPLHF
TGTGCCAGCAGCGAGATACAGGGAGTAAGATCACCCCTCCACTTT
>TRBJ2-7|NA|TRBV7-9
CASSYGSGGRKYEQYF
TGTGCCAGCAGCTACGGATCGGGGGGCAGAAAATACGAGCAGTACTTC
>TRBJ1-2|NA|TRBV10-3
CAISDRGFGYTF
TGTGCCATCAGTGACAGGGGTTTTGGCTACACCTTC
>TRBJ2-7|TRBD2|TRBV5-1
CASSLGLAGAYEQYF
TGCGCCAGCAGCTTGGGACTAGCGGGGGCCTACGAGCAGTACTTC
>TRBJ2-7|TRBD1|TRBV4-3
CASSRHRGPGYEQYF
TGCGCCAGCAGCCGTCACAGGGGTCCGGGTTACGAGCAGTACTTC
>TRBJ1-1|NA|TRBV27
CASSLGPGEAFF
TGTGCCAGCAGTCTCGGACCAGGGGAAGCTTTCTTT
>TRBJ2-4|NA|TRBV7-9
CASSPKQRVTNIQYF
TGTGCCAGCAGCCCCAAACAACGGGTCACAAACATTCAGTACTTC
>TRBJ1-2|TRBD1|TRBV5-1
CASSSWTGGIYGYTF
TGCGCCAGCAGCTCCTGGACAGGGGGTATCTATGGCTACACCTTC
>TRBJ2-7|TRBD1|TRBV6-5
CASSSEQGFEQYF
TGTGCCAGCAGTTCAGAACAGGGGTTTGAGCAGTACTTC